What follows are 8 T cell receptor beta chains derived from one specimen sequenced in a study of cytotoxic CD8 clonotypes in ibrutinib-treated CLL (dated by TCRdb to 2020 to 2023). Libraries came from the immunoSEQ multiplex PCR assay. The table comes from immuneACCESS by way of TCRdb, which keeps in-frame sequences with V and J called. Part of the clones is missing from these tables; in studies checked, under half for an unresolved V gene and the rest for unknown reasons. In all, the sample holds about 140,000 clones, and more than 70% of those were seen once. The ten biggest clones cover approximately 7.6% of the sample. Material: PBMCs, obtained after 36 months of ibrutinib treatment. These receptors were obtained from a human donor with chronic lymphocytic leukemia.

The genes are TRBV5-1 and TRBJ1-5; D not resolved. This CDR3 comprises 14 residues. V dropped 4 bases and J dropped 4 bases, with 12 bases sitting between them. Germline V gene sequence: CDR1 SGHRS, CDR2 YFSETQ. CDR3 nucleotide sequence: TGCGCCAGCAGCAGGGTTGGTGGGAATCAGCCCCAGCATTTT. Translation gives CASSRVGGNQPQHF.

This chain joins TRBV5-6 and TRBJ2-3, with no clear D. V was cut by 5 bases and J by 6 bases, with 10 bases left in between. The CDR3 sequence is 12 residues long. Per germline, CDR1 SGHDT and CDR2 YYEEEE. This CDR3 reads CASRSIRDTQYF. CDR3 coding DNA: TGTGCCAGCAGATCGATTAGGGATACGCAGTATTTT.

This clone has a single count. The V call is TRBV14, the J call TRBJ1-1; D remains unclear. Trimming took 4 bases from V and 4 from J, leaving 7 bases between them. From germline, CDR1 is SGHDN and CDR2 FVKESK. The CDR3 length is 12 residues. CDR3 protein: CASSPYPTEAFF. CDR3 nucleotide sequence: TGTGCCAGCAGCCCGTATCCCACTGAAGCTTTCTTT.

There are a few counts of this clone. The CDR3 DNA sequence: TGTGCCAGCAGCTTAGCTTACTTCGTCAAGGATTATACGAACACTGAAGCTTTCTTT. Protein product: CASSLAYFVKDYTNTEAFF. This chain connects TRBV7-8 to TRBJ1-1; D is unclear. The V and J ends lost 0 bases and 1 base respectively, with 21 bases between them. The CDR3 has 19 amino acids. Per the germline V gene, CDR1 is SGHVS and CDR2 is FQNEAQ.

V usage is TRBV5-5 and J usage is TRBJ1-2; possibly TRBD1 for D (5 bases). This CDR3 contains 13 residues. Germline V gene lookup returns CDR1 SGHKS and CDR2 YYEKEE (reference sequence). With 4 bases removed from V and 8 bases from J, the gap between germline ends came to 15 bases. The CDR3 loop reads CASSLIMGEGYTF. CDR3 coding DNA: TGTGCCAGCAGCCTCATAATGGGGGAGGGCTACACCTTC.

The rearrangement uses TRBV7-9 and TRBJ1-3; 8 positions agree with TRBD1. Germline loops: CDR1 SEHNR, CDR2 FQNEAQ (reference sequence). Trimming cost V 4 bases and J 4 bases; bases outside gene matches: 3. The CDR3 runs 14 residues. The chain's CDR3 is CASSSRGPGNTIYF. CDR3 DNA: TGTGCCAGCAGCTCCAGGGGGCCAGGAAACACCATATATTTT.

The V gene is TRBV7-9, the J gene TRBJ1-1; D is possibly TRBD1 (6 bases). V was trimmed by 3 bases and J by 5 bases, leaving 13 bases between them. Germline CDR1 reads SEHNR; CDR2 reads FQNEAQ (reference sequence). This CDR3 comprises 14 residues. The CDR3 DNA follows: TGTGCCAGCAGCTTCGGGGGCCTGAGGACTGAAGCTTTCTTT. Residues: CASSFGGLRTEAFF.

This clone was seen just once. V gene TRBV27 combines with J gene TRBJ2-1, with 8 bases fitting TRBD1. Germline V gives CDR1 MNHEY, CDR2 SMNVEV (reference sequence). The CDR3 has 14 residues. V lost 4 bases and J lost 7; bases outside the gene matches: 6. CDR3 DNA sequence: TGTGCCAGCAGTTACATCCAGGGGGCGAATGAGCAGTTCTTC. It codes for CASSYIQGANEQFF.